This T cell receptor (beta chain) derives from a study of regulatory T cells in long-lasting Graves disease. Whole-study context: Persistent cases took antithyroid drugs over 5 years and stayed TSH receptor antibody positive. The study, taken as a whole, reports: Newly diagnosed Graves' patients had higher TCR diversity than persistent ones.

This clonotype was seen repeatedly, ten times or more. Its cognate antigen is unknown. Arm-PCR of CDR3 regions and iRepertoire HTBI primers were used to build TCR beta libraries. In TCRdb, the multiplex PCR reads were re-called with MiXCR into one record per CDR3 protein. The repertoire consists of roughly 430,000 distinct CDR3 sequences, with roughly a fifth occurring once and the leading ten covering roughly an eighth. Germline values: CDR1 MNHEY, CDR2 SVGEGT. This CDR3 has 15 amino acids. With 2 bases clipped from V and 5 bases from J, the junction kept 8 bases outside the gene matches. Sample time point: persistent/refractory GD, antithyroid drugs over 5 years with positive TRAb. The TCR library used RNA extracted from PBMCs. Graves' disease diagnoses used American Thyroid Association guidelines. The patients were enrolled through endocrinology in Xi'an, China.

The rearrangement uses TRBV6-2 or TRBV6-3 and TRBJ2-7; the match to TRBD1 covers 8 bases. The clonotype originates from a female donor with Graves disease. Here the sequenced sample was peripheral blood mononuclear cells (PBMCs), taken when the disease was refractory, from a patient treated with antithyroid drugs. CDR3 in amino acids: CASSYDGTGINEQYF. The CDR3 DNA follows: TGTGCCAGCAGTTACGACGGGACAGGTATCAACGAGCAGTACTTC.